Below are 18 T cell receptor beta chains sequenced from a single sample in a study of cytomegalovirus exposure and HLA in healthy donors. The PCR had 60 Vbeta and 13 Jbeta primers. Produced via immunoSEQ multiplex PCR; TCRdb's table is partial and in-frame only. The table shows roughly 100,000 clones, with roughly four fifths occurring only once. Specimen: PBMCs. These receptors all stem from a man between 60 and 75 years old in good health and CMV-seronegative.

Points on this clone: This specimen includes other DNA sequences encoding the same CDR3. The V gene is TRBV9, the J gene TRBJ1-6; 9 bases fit TRBD1. The CDR3 length is 17 residues. V trimming: 3 bases; J trimming: 1 base; junction bases outside the gene matches: 5. In germline, CDR1 is SGDLS, CDR2 YYNGEE. CDR3 loop: CASSEGQGRSYNSPLHF. The CDR3 DNA follows: TGTGCCAGCAGCGAGGGACAGGGTAGGTCCTATAATTCACCCCTCCACTTT. Combining the CDR3 with reference TRBV9 and TRBJ1-6 gives the whole variable domain DSGVTQTPKHLITATGQRVTLRCSPRSGDLSVYWYQQSLDQGLQFLIQYYNGEERAKGNILERFSAQQFPDLHSELNLSSLELGDSALYFCASSEGQGRSYNSPLHFGNGTRLTVT.

To note about this clone: Other DNA sequences in this sample translate to the same CDR3. The chain is built from TRBV6-4 and TRBJ1-1, with D unresolved. CDR1 and CDR2 from the germline V gene are MRHNA and SNTAGT. This CDR3 has 16 amino acids. V was shortened by 9 bases and J by 5 bases, with 25 bases between the two germline ends. CDR3 sequence (DNA): TGTGCCAGAGCAGGTGGCCTCTTAAACGAACGGACTGAAGCTTTCTTT. This sequence encodes CARAGGLLNERTEAFF.

The chain uses TRBV25-1 and TRBJ2-1; 7 bases agree with TRBD2. Germline V gene lookup returns CDR1 MGHDK and CDR2 SYGVNS. The CDR3 contains 15 residues. The trim removed 4 bases at V and 10 bases at J, leaving 13 bases unmatched. Here the CDR3 reads CASSASQRGAGEQFF. In nucleotides, the CDR3 is TGTGCCAGCAGTGCCTCCCAGCGGGGCGCAGGAGAGCAGTTCTTC.

The chain combines TRBV7-6 with TRBJ1-2; D might be TRBD1 (5 bases). The CDR3 has 16 amino acids. Trimming removed 4 bases at V and 0 bases at J, with 15 bases between. Germline assignment: CDR1 SGHVS and CDR2 FNYEAQ. The CDR3 region is CASSSGGSDANYGYTF. CDR3 nucleotides: TGTGCCAGCAGCTCGGGGGGGAGTGATGCTAACTATGGCTACACCTTC.

The rearrangement uses TRBV7-2 and TRBJ2-5, with a possible D match to TRBD2 (5 bases). The CDR3 has 14 residues. CDR1 is SGHTA, CDR2 FQGNSA, per germline. V lost 0 bases and J lost 5, with 10 bases in between. CDR3: CASSLARGYETQYF. The CDR3 DNA follows: TGTGCCAGCAGCTTAGCCCGGGGTTATGAGACCCAGTACTTC.

This sequence joins TRBV5-1 and TRBJ2-3; D possibly corresponds to TRBD1 (5 bases). The CDR3 covers 14 residues. Trimming took off 2 bases at V and 3 bases at J, with 10 bases between the two ends. Germline CDR1 is SGHRS and CDR2 is YFSETQ. CDR3 sequence: CASSFGQGTDTQYF. CDR3 coding DNA: TGCGCCAGCAGCTTTGGCCAGGGTACAGATACGCAGTATTTT.

The rearrangement joins TRBV19 to TRBJ2-1; 9 bases map to TRBD1. The CDR3 is made up of 16 amino acids. The V gene's germline CDR1 is LNHDA and CDR2 SQIVND (reference sequence). V was pared by 3 bases and J by 10 bases, with 13 bases of the junction left unmatched. CDR3 loop: CASSILPGQGSREQFF. The CDR3 DNA sequence: TGTGCCAGTAGTATTCTCCCGGGACAGGGCTCTAGGGAGCAGTTCTTC. The entire variable domain, with the rest obtained from reference TRBV19 and TRBJ2-1, is as follows: DGGITQSPKYLFRKEGQNVTLSCEQNLNHDAMYWYRQDPGQGLRLIYYSQIVNDFQKGDIAEGYSVSREKKESFPLTVTSAQKNPTAFYLCASSILPGQGSREQFFGPGTRLTVL.

The V call is TRBV7-9, the J call TRBJ2-3; TRBD2 agrees at 10 bases. This CDR3 has 14 residues. The trim removed 1 base at V and 13 bases at J, leaving 8 bases unmatched. Germline V CDR1 and CDR2: SEHNR, FQNEAQ (reference sequence). DNA of the CDR3: TGTGCCAGCAGCTTAGGAGTAAGCGGGGGGGATGAGTATTTT. It is translated as CASSLGVSGGDEYF.

Comments on this clone: Other nucleotide sequences in the sample specify the same CDR3. The chain couples TRBV7-9 to TRBJ1-2, with D hard to call. Between the trimmed V and J ends, which lost 1 base and 2 bases, there was a span of 5 bases. CDR3 length equals 13 residues. The germline gives CDR1 SEHNR, CDR2 FQNEAQ (reference sequence). The chain's CDR3 is CASSLGQNYGYTF. The CDR3 nucleotides read TGTGCCAGCAGCTTAGGGCAGAACTATGGCTACACCTTC.

The rearrangement joins TRBV18 to TRBJ2-6; a weak D match, TRBD2 (5 bases). Germline V lookup: CDR1 KGHSH, CDR2 LQKENI. V gave up 3 bases and J gave up 4 bases, with 19 bases separating them. The CDR3 spans 18 residues. CDR3: CASSPFEGSPPGANVLTF. The CDR3 region has the DNA TGTGCCAGCTCACCCTTTGAGGGCAGCCCACCGGGGGCCAACGTCCTGACTTTC.

The J gene is TRBJ2-3, the V gene TRBV21-1; the table's D call, TRBD2, has no DNA check behind it. TRBV21-1 is a known pseudogene. The CDR3 contains 16 residues. The CDR3 loop is CASDNIRPRGPDTQYF. The CDR3 nucleotides are TGTGCCAGCGACAACATCCGGCCGCGAGGGCCAGATACGCAGTATTTT.

This rearrangement joins TRBV14 to TRBJ2-1; D is perhaps TRBD2 (6 bases). Per the germline V gene, CDR1 is SGHDN and CDR2 is FVKESK. The CDR3 has 15 residues. Trimming took 4 bases from V and 8 from J, leaving 18 bases between them. The CDR3 here is CASSPQILPGDEQFF. CDR3 nucleotides: TGTGCCAGCAGCCCCCAGATCCTACCGGGGGATGAGCAGTTCTTC. The variable domain in full, with the rest retrieved from reference TRBV14 and TRBJ2-1, is EAGVTQFPSHSVIEKGQTVTLRCDPISGHDNLYWYRRVMGKEIKFLLHFVKESKQDESGMPNNRFLAERTGGTYSTLKVQPAELEDSGVYFCASSPQILPGDEQFFGPGTRLTVL.

The V and J genes are TRBV7-2 and TRBJ1-1; no definite D call. The CDR3 spans 15 residues. Germline values: CDR1 SGHTA, CDR2 FQGNSA. Trimming left V 5 bases short and J 4 bases short, with 17 bases between. The CDR3 region is CASSPRRRQTTEAFF. CDR3 nucleotide sequence: TGTGCCAGCAGCCCCCGAAGGCGGCAGACCACTGAAGCTTTCTTT.

The chain uses TRBV2 and TRBJ2-5; 12 bases line up with TRBD2. Trimming at V came to 4 bases and at J to 3 bases, leaving 6 bases not matched to a gene. The CDR3 covers 16 residues. Germline loops: CDR1 SNHLY, CDR2 FYNNEI. The CDR3 bases are TGTGCCAGCAGTGCTACGGGACTAGCGGGCGAAGAGACCCAGTACTTC. Its translation is CASSATGLAGEETQYF.

CDR3 region: CASSPQQGPRGYEQYF. The CDR3 coding sequence is TGTGCCAGCAGCCCCCAACAGGGACCCAGGGGCTACGAGCAGTACTTC. The chain couples TRBV9 to TRBJ2-7; TRBD1 might be the D (6 bases). This CDR3 contains 16 residues. Trimming cost V 4 bases and J 3 bases, with 20 bases left between them. The germline gives CDR1 SGDLS, CDR2 YYNGEE.

The chain uses TRBV18 and TRBJ1-4, with 11 bases lining up with TRBD1. Germline values: CDR1 KGHSH, CDR2 LQKENI. V shed 6 bases and J 0 bases; nucleotides not matched to a gene: 6. CDR3 length: 17 residues. CDR3 loop: CASSGTGGSTTNEKLFF. CDR3 coding DNA: TGTGCCAGCTCGGGGACAGGGGGATCTACAACTAATGAAAAACTGTTTTTT.

V usage is TRBV29-1 and J usage is TRBJ2-2, with D possibly matching TRBD1 (5 bases). CDR3 length equals 12 residues. Trimming took 7 bases from V and 6 from J, leaving 12 bases between them. Looked up from germline, CDR1 is SQVTM and CDR2 is ANQGSEA. CDR3 sequence: CSADTVPGELFF. The CDR3 DNA reads TGCAGCGCGGACACTGTACCCGGGGAGCTGTTTTTT.

V and J are TRBV5-1 and TRBJ2-2; D might be TRBD1 (6 bases). Deletions cut 4 bases from V and 0 bases from J, with 10 bases between. The CDR3 spans 15 residues. Germline CDR1 SGHRS, CDR2 YFSETQ. The CDR3 DNA follows: TGCGCCAGCAGCCAGGGGTCTTCGAACACCGGGGAGCTGTTTTTT. Translation: CASSQGSSNTGELFF.